The 7 T cell receptor beta chains presented below share a single source sample, sequenced in a study of cytomegalovirus exposure and HLA in healthy donors. PCR involved 60 Vbeta and 13 Jbeta primers. Libraries were prepared by immunoSEQ multiplex PCR; TCRdb keeps only in-frame clonotypes and omits some of them. The sample consists of 100,000 to 120,000 clones, more than 75% of them appearing once. Sequenced: PBMCs. Receptor source: a middle-aged man in good health and CMV-seronegative.

This clone has only a few counts. The chain is built from TRBV4-1 and TRBJ1-1, with D possibly matching TRBD1 (6 bases). This CDR3 region has 15 residues. Germline CDR1 reads MGHRA; CDR2 reads YSYEKL. V lost 1 base, J lost 3 bases, and 12 bases lay in between. The CDR3 DNA reads TGCGCCAGCAGCCAAGCCGGGTGGGGGCACACTGAAGCTTTCTTT. Protein sequence: CASSQAGWGHTEAFF.

The chain has TRBV19 and TRBJ1-2; 7 positions agree with TRBD1. Unmatched junction bases numbered 8, after V lost 7 bases and J lost 3 bases. Germline loops: CDR1 LNHDA, CDR2 SQIVND (reference sequence). This CDR3 is built from 14 residues. The CDR3 DNA sequence: TGTGCCAGTAACTACCTCGGACAGGACTATGGCTACACCTTC. Amino acid sequence: CASNYLGQDYGYTF.

The chain links TRBV28 to TRBJ1-5; D gene uncertain. Germline lookup yields CDR1 MDHEN and CDR2 SYDVKM. The CDR3 contains 13 residues. V was trimmed by 5 bases and J by 4 bases, leaving 9 bases between them. CDR3 bases: TGTGCCAGCAGTCCCCCGGGGAATCAGCCCCAGCATTTT. Amino acid sequence: CASSPPGNQPQHF.

The rearrangement joins TRBV6-5 to TRBJ1-4; no firm D call. CDR1 and CDR2 from the germline V gene are MNHEY and SVGAGI. CDR3 size: 13 residues. Trimming left V 5 bases short and J 7 bases short, with 11 bases between. The CDR3 coding sequence is TGTGCCAGCAGTGTCCGGCGGGGTGAAAAACTGTTTTTT. Its protein is CASSVRRGEKLFF.

Only one count was recorded for this clone. The gene calls are TRBV5-1 and TRBJ1-5; no reliable D call. V lost 4 bases, J lost 5 bases, and 16 bases lay in between. Germline CDR1 SGHRS, CDR2 YFSETQ. The CDR3 has 15 residues. For the CDR3, the DNA is TGCGCCAGCAGCGTGGGCCCAGGCCAATATCAGCCCCAGCATTTT. Protein product: CASSVGPGQYQPQHF.

The chain employs TRBV5-6 and TRBJ1-5, with 10 positions matching TRBD1. The ends lost 3 bases at V and 1 base at J; junction bases unmatched: 7. The CDR3 totals 17 residues. Germline-derived CDR1 and CDR2 are SGHDT and YYEEEE. CDR3 sequence: CASSWTGTGESNQPQHF. In DNA, the CDR3 is TGTGCCAGCAGCTGGACCGGGACAGGGGAGAGCAATCAGCCCCAGCATTTT.

J is TRBJ2-3 and V is TRBV28; 11 bases fit TRBD2. V lost 6 bases, J lost 7 bases, and 15 bases stayed unmatched. There are 17 residues in the CDR3. From germline, CDR1 is MDHEN and CDR2 SYDVKM. The CDR3 DNA follows: TGTGCCAGCAGCCCTACTCCGACTAGCGGGGTACGTTATACGCAGTATTTT. It codes for CASSPTPTSGVRYTQYF.